This entry lists 17 T cell receptor beta chains sequenced from one sample in a study of T-cell reconstitution after alpha-beta-depleted transplantation in children. Preparation of the TCRbeta library used unique molecular identifiers. TCRdb recomputed calls from the PCR reads with MiXCR, one row per CDR3 protein. The sample has 210,000 or so distinct CDR3 sequences, roughly 9% seen once. The sample here was PBMCs from the stem cell graft donor, taken from the stem cell graft. The receptor set was obtained from a human donor who donated a stem cell graft to a child with acute lymphoblastic leukemia.

This clonotype was counted many times. The chain joins TRBV6-5 to TRBJ2-3; perhaps TRBD2 as D (6 bases). The V gene lost 0 bases and the J gene lost 0 bases, with 7 bases spanning the gap. Germline loops: CDR1 MNHEY, CDR2 SVGAGI. The CDR3 loop spans 15 amino acids. The CDR3 DNA sequence: TGTGCCAGCAGTTACTCCGGGACTAGCACAGATACGCAGTATTTT. This translates into CASSYSGTSTDTQYF.

This clonotype was picked up a small number of times. CDR3 sequence: CASRADRGGSPLHF. CDR3 DNA sequence: TGTGCCAGCAGGGCGGACAGGGGCGGTTCACCCCTCCACTTT. The chain has TRBV2 and TRBJ1-6, with TRBD1 matching over 9 bases. V was clipped by 6 bases and J by 9 bases; unmatched bases: 6. In germline, CDR1 is SNHLY, CDR2 FYNNEI. This CDR3 has 14 residues.

This rearrangement joins TRBV7-8 to TRBJ2-4; 9 nucleotides match TRBD1. Germline V gene data show CDR1 as SGHVS and CDR2 as FQNEAQ. The V and J ends lost 9 bases and 4 bases, in that order; junction bases with no gene match: 4. This CDR3 contains 13 residues. CDR3 DNA sequence: TGTGCCAGTTCCGGGACAGGGAAAAACATTCAGTACTTC. It encodes CASSGTGKNIQYF.

This clonotype was observed a few times. The chain joins TRBV7-2 to TRBJ1-5; 7 nucleotides match TRBD1. The germline V gene has CDR1 SGHTA and CDR2 FQGNSA. The V gene end was trimmed by 7 bases and the J gene end by 0 bases; junction bases not matched to a gene: 15. The CDR3 length is 18 residues. CDR3 nucleotide sequence: TGTGCCAGCATCTTTGGGGACAGTTTGTTTTATAGCAATCAGCCCCAGCATTTT. It specifies CASIFGDSLFYSNQPQHF.

The CDR3 DNA reads TGCGCCAGCAGGAGTCAGGGCCAAGAGACCCAGTACTTC. The encoded protein is CASRSQGQETQYF. The chain is built from TRBV5-1 and TRBJ2-5, with a possible D match to TRBD1 (5 bases). Germline CDR1 is SGHRS and CDR2 is YFSETQ. The CDR3 is 13 amino acids. Trimming left V 5 bases short and J 1 base short, with 9 bases between.

Ten or more counts support this clonotype. J is TRBJ2-5 and V is TRBV28; 9 bases match TRBD1. The CDR3 covers 18 residues. The germline V gene encodes CDR1 MDHEN and CDR2 SYDVKM. Trimming removed 5 bases from V and 6 bases from J; junction bases left unmatched: 19. DNA of the CDR3: TGTGCCAGCAGTCTCCCGGGACAGGGCAGACAAAATAGGAAGACCCAGTACTTC. It is translated as CASSLPGQGRQNRKTQYF.

This clonotype was seen ten or more times. The CDR3 DNA follows: TGCGCCAGCAGCTTAAGACAGGGCCTGAACACTGAAGCTTTCTTT. Its translation is CASSLRQGLNTEAFF. The chain couples TRBV5-1 to TRBJ1-1; TRBD1 matches 7 bases. Per germline, CDR1 SGHRS and CDR2 YFSETQ. CDR3 length: 15 residues. The V segment lost 2 bases and the J segment 0 bases; nucleotides outside the gene matches: 4.

The chain couples TRBV6-5 to TRBJ2-7, with D possibly being TRBD1 (6 bases). Germline CDR1 reads MNHEY; CDR2 reads SVGAGI. The CDR3 is made up of 14 amino acids. V lost 4 bases and J 2 bases, leaving 12 bases between the germline ends. The CDR3 DNA reads as TGTGCCAGCAGTTTTGTACAGGGACCCTACGAGCAGTACTTC. This encodes CASSFVQGPYEQYF.

This clonotype has a handful of counts. The V gene is TRBV7-9, the J gene TRBJ2-7; possibly TRBD2 for D (5 bases). With 3 bases removed from V and 3 bases from J, the gap between germline ends came to 15 bases. This CDR3 has 15 residues. The V gene's germline CDR1 is SEHNR and CDR2 FQNEAQ (reference sequence). As DNA, the CDR3 is TGTGCCAGCAGCTTTATCGAAGAGGGTCACTACGAGCAGTACTTC. Its protein product is CASSFIEEGHYEQYF.

The sample holds many counts of this clonotype. The CDR3 coding sequence is TGCGCCAGCAGTGCGCCTAGCGGGGGGGCCAGGTACAATGAGCAGTTCTTC. Amino acids: CASSAPSGGARYNEQFF. This chain uses TRBV10-2 with TRBJ2-1; 12 nucleotides line up with TRBD2. CDR1 is WSHSY, CDR2 SAAADI, per germline. The CDR3 sequence is 17 residues long. Trimming at V came to 4 bases and at J to 4 bases, leaving 8 bases not matched to a gene.

This clonotype turned up a few times. This chain connects TRBV5-1 to TRBJ2-1; D possibly corresponds to TRBD2 (5 bases). CDR1 and CDR2 (germline): SGHRS, YFSETQ. V was cut by 6 bases and J by 7 bases, with 14 bases left in between. CDR3 length: 13 residues. The CDR3 DNA reads TGCGCCAGCACGGGGTCTGGGGAAAATGAGCAGTTCTTC. This sequence encodes CASTGSGENEQFF.

This clonotype was picked up many times. This chain connects TRBV12-3 or TRBV12-4 to TRBJ2-7, with a possible D match to TRBD2 (5 bases). The CDR3 loop spans 11 amino acids. Trimming pared 6 bases from V and 7 bases from J, leaving 10 bases between. Written as DNA, the CDR3 is TGTGCCAGCAGCTCGGGGTGGGAGCAGTACTTC. This gives the protein CASSSGWEQYF.

V usage is TRBV20-1 and J usage is TRBJ2-5; D might be TRBD2 (7 bases). Per germline, CDR1 DFQATT and CDR2 SNEGSKA (reference sequence). This CDR3 is built from 14 residues. V dropped 6 bases and J dropped 4 bases, with 18 bases sitting between them. CDR3 bases: TGCAGTGCCGTACGGGGAGGGGGGGTAGAGACCCAGTACTTC. Translating it yields CSAVRGGGVETQYF.

V is TRBV5-1 and J is TRBJ2-2; D is undetermined. Germline V gives CDR1 SGHRS, CDR2 YFSETQ. The CDR3 is 14 residues long. V shed 0 bases and J shed 8 bases, with 11 bases lying between them. CDR3: CASSLAEQRGELFF. CDR3 coding DNA: TGCGCCAGCAGCTTGGCCGAACAGAGAGGGGAGCTGTTTTTT. Using reference TRBV5-1 and TRBJ2-2 for the parts outside the CDR3, the full variable domain is KAGVTQTPRYLIKTRGQQVTLSCSPISGHRSVSWYQQTPGQGLQFLFEYFSETQRNKGNFPGRFSGRQFSNSRSEMNVSTLELGDSALYLCASSLAEQRGELFFGEGSRLTVL.

This clonotype was found a few times. The chain has TRBV25-1 and TRBJ2-3; tentatively, D is TRBD1 (7 bases). The CDR3 runs 15 residues. The V and J ends lost 3 bases and 5 bases respectively, with 15 bases between them. The germline V gene has CDR1 MGHDK and CDR2 SYGVNS. The CDR3 coding sequence is TGTGCCAGCAGTGATTACGGCAGGGGGGAAGATACGCAGTATTTT. Its protein is CASSDYGRGEDTQYF.

This clonotype was picked up a small number of times. The chain has TRBV18 and TRBJ2-3; the D gene is possibly TRBD2 (5 bases). V lost 0 bases and J 0 bases, leaving 13 bases between the germline ends. Germline V lookup: CDR1 KGHSH, CDR2 LQKENI. The CDR3 covers 17 residues. CDR3: CASSPPGRTGSTDTQYF. For the CDR3, the DNA is TGTGCCAGCTCACCACCGGGAAGGACGGGGAGCACAGATACGCAGTATTTT.

The chain couples TRBV7-9 to TRBJ2-7; the D gene is possibly TRBD1 (6 bases). Trimming shortened V by 5 bases and J by 3 bases, and 14 bases separated the two germline ends. The CDR3 loop spans 14 amino acids. Germline CDR1 SEHNR, CDR2 FQNEAQ (reference sequence). CDR3 coding DNA: TGTGCCAGCAGCGGACGGGACACACACTACGAGCAGTACTTC. It encodes CASSGRDTHYEQYF.